The subject of this entry is one T cell receptor beta chain. This clonotype came up many times. Its antigen is currently not known. No quality values exist for individual bases; no much larger clone is one base distant. Sequencing was carried out with an Illumina HiSeq 2500. Quantitative 5'-RACE with molecular barcodes was used to prepare TCR beta libraries. Per the original workflow: To identify disease-linked TCR variants, a new computational method was used, one built on a probabilistic model of VDJ rearrangement. The public sequencing data were trimmed at Q25 with fastp and processed into clonotypes with MiXCR by TCRdb, which kept only in-frame beta chains. Each CDR3 protein gets just one entry, which takes the most common genes and DNA from the rows behind it. TCRdb's processing, not the study's, gives the V and J calls here. This sample comprises approximately 39,000 distinct CDR3 sequences, 13% of them detected only once. Less than 35% of the sample goes to the ten largest clones.

The data derive from a study of CD8 T cells in ankylosing spondylitis (dated 2017 in TCRdb). As for the study more broadly: The study set out to find disease-linked TCR variants by profiling T cell receptor beta repertoires in ankylosing spondylitis patients and healthy donors. The whole study cohort included over a hundred healthy donors and about two dozen ankylosing spondylitis patients. Peripheral blood was sampled, and synovial fluid was additionally collected from ankylosing spondylitis patients. Broad study findings and their caveats: According to the report, matched synovial fluid samples from ankylosing spondylitis patients were significantly enriched for the disease-linked clones. Some motif variants had previously been reported in the synovial fluid and blood of reactive arthritis patients, which suggests shared mechanisms of disease initiation. In peripheral blood, the disease-linked clones were found at relatively low frequencies and had a CD8+ phenotype. Blood from ankylosing spondylitis patients appeared to be characterized by a TCR beta motif composed of roughly eight highly homologous amino acid variants.

For each ankylosing spondylitis patient, the synovial fluid sample was matched to a blood sample from that same patient. The sequence came from a male donor with ankylosing spondylitis. The sample taken for sequencing was synovial fluid, either unsorted or a sorted T cell fraction (not recorded which).

Here is the DNA: TGTGCCAGCAGTTCCCTGGACGGGAACACTGAAGCTTTCTTT. It specifies CASSSLDGNTEAFF. The chain joins TRBV28 to TRBJ1-1, with the D gene too uncertain to name. The CDR3 measures 14 amino acids from cysteine to phenylalanine. This entry keeps only the CDR3 DNA: 42 bases, framed from base 1. CDR1 and CDR2, per the germline V gene, are MDHEN and SYDVKM. V sheds 4 bases and J sheds 1 base, leaving 10 bases between their ends.